Presented here are 11 T cell receptor beta chains from one specimen sequenced in a study of T cell responses to AZD1222 COVID-19 vaccine (dated by TCRdb to the early 2020s). In the paper's terms, the time point label means: about 28 days (+/-7) after the second vaccine dose. To prepare the library, the immunoSEQ multiplex PCR assay was applied. TCRdb obtained this table from immuneACCESS and retained in-frame rearrangements with V and J assigned. These tables miss some clones; where compared with another copy, unresolved V genes account for less than half of the shortfall, and the remainder is unexplained. The sample data list about 180,000 clones, and 88% of these were observed just once. The top ten clonotypes cover roughly a quarter of the sample. The sequencing used peripheral blood, collected 28 days after the second AZD1222 dose. These receptors all come from an adult who received the AZD1222 COVID-19 vaccine.

This clone came up once. The chain couples TRBV27 to TRBJ2-7; D not resolved. V was shortened by 6 bases and J by 4 bases, with 16 bases between the two germline ends. Per the germline V gene, CDR1 is MNHEY and CDR2 is SMNVEV (reference sequence). The CDR3 runs to 14 residues. In DNA, the CDR3 is TGTGCCAGCAGCCCTGTCGGGCTGGGTTACGAGCAGTACTTC. Its translation is CASSPVGLGYEQYF.

The V and J genes are TRBV5-1 and TRBJ2-3; 10 bases match TRBD2. The V gene's germline CDR1 is SGHRS and CDR2 YFSETQ. After removal of 0 bases from V and 2 bases from J, the junction contained 3 bases not matched to a gene. There are 16 residues in the CDR3. In DNA form, the CDR3 reads TGCGCCAGCAGCTTGGTTAGCGGGAGGATCACAGATACGCAGTATTTT. Its protein product is CASSLVSGRITDTQYF.

CDR3 amino acids: CASSPLPHSYNEQFF. In DNA form, the CDR3 reads TGTGCCAGCAGCCCCCTCCCTCACTCCTACAATGAGCAGTTCTTC. The chain links TRBV6-5 to TRBJ2-1; D not certain. The CDR3 runs to 15 residues. The ends were cut back, 6 bases at V and 0 bases at J, with 12 bases in the middle. Per germline, CDR1 MNHEY and CDR2 SVGAGI.

In its sample, this clone was seen a few times. V is TRBV6-2 or TRBV6-3 and J is TRBJ2-2; maybe TRBD1 (8 bases). Per germline, CDR1 MNHEY and CDR2 SVGEGT. Trimming removed 4 bases from V and 3 bases from J, with 21 bases in between. The CDR3 is 18 amino acids. The DNA for the CDR3 is TGTGCCAGCAGTTGGACAGGGAGGGGGAAATCGGACACCGGGGAGCTGTTTTTT. Its protein is CASSWTGRGKSDTGELFF.

The V and J genes are TRBV9 and TRBJ2-5; 10 nucleotides line up with TRBD1. Looked up from germline, CDR1 is SGDLS and CDR2 is YYNGEE. V shed 0 bases and J 3 bases; nucleotides not matched to a gene: 2. The CDR3 is made up of 15 amino acids. CDR3 in DNA: TGTGCCAGCAGCGTAGGGACAGGGGGGGAAGAGACCCAGTACTTC. Protein sequence: CASSVGTGGEETQYF. The complete variable domain, with remaining parts taken from reference TRBV9 and TRBJ2-5, reads DSGVTQTPKHLITATGQRVTLRCSPRSGDLSVYWYQQSLDQGLQFLIQYYNGEERAKGNILERFSAQQFPDLHSELNLSSLELGDSALYFCASSVGTGGEETQYFGPGTRLLVL.

This clone was recorded a few times. V usage is TRBV6-2 or TRBV6-3 and J usage is TRBJ1-5; 8 bases fit TRBD1. Germline trimming cut 0 bases from V and 0 bases from J; bases unmatched to any gene: 1. This CDR3 is 16 amino acids long. Germline-derived CDR1 and CDR2 are MNHEY and SVGEGT. In DNA form, the CDR3 reads TGTGCCAGCAGTTACTCGACAGGGGATAGCAATCAGCCCCAGCATTTT. This translates into CASSYSTGDSNQPQHF.

The chain carries TRBV28 and TRBJ2-3; perhaps TRBD1 as D (6 bases). V dropped 3 bases and J dropped 0 bases, with 10 bases sitting between them. CDR3 length equals 15 residues. CDR1 is MDHEN and CDR2 is SYDVKM in the germline V gene. This CDR3 reads CASSFQGISTDTQYF. DNA for the CDR3: TGTGCCAGCAGTTTTCAGGGGATTAGCACAGATACGCAGTATTTT.

The chain joins TRBV5-4 to TRBJ1-6, with a tentative D call TRBD1 (5 bases). V was shortened by 2 bases and J by 7 bases, with 10 bases between the two germline ends. This CDR3 contains 14 residues. Germline CDR1 is SGHNT and CDR2 is YYREEE (reference sequence). The CDR3 bases are TGTGCCAGCAGCTTTTGGCAGGGAAATTCACCCCTCCACTTT. Amino acid sequence: CASSFWQGNSPLHF. Filled out from reference TRBV5-4 and TRBJ1-6, the complete variable domain reads ETGVTQSPTHLIKTRGQQVTLRCSSQSGHNTVSWYQQALGQGPQFIFQYYREEENGRGNFPPRFSGLQFPNYSSELNVNALELDDSALYLCASSFWQGNSPLHFGNGTRLTVT.

J is TRBJ1-2 and V is TRBV4-2, with D possibly matching TRBD1 (6 bases). The V gene lost 0 bases and the J gene lost 5 bases, with 13 bases spanning the gap. The CDR3 covers 15 residues. Germline values: CDR1 LGHNA, CDR2 YNFKEQ. This CDR3 reads CASSQDLGAEYGYTF. The CDR3 nucleotides read TGTGCCAGCAGCCAAGATCTGGGGGCGGAGTATGGCTACACCTTC.

The genes are TRBV6-2 or TRBV6-3 and TRBJ2-3; 10 bases fit TRBD2. Germline V gene lookup returns CDR1 MNHEY and CDR2 SVGEGT. V shed 2 bases and J 4 bases; nucleotides not matched to a gene: 6. The CDR3 sequence is 16 residues long. CDR3 coding DNA: TGTGCCAGCAGTTACGCCGTCAGCGGGAGGGCAGATACGCAGTATTTT. Encoded protein: CASSYAVSGRADTQYF.

The chain recombines TRBV6-6 with TRBJ2-2; D gene ambiguous. Germline V gene data show CDR1 as MNHNY and CDR2 as SVGAGI (reference sequence). Trimming took off 2 bases at V and 8 bases at J, with 9 bases between the two ends. This CDR3 region has 13 residues. This CDR3 is CASSYPVTGELFF. Here the CDR3 DNA reads TGTGCCAGCAGTTACCCCGTGACAGGGGAGCTGTTTTTT.